This T cell receptor (beta chain) appears in the sequencing data of a study of blood T cell repertoires in COVID-19. This CDR3 has 16 residues. Germline CDR1 MDHEN, CDR2 SYDVKM. With 5 bases removed from V and 0 bases from J, the gap between germline ends came to 11 bases. There are a few counts of this clone. The data were produced by immunoSEQ multiplex PCR, yet TCRdb's version contains in-frame clones alone and is incomplete. The top ten hold around a fifth of the sample, which has 80,000 to 100,000 clones, around 83% seen once. The sequence came from an elderly woman in a cohort sampled during active or convalescent COVID-19. Sequencing was carried out using peripheral blood. The rearrangement links TRBV28 to TRBJ1-6; tentative D call: TRBD1 (6 bases). The CDR3, as DNA: TGTGCCAGCAGTCGGACAGAGAGCTCCTATAATTCACCCCTCCACTTT. Protein sequence: CASSRTESSYNSPLHF.